These 25 T cell receptor beta chains share one sample of origin, sequenced in a study of blood T cell repertoires in COVID-19. Using immunoSEQ multiplex PCR, the repertoire was profiled, and TCRdb retains in-frame clones only, with some absent. Of 250,000 or so clones listed, about four fifths are singletons. Sequenced material: peripheral blood. The receptors were gathered from a man aged 50-59 years with acute or convalescent COVID-19.

The chain joins TRBV10-3 to TRBJ2-4, with 9 bases identical to TRBD2. The junction had 4 bases not matched to a gene; V was cut back by 6 bases and J by 1 base. CDR1 is ENHRY, CDR2 SYGVKD, per germline. This CDR3 comprises 15 residues. CDR3 protein: CAIRDSGGAKNIQYF. CDR3 DNA sequence: TGTGCCATCAGAGACAGCGGGGGGGCCAAAAACATTCAGTACTTC.

The chain couples TRBV21-1 to TRBJ1-6. TRBV21-1 is a listed pseudogene. This CDR3 has 17 residues. This CDR3 reads CASSKGPERLRNSPLHF. The CDR3 nucleotides read TGTGCCAGCAGCAAAGGGCCCGAGAGGTTACGGAATTCACCCCTCCACTTT.

The chain employs TRBV7-3 and TRBJ2-5, with TRBD2 as a possible D gene (6 bases). This CDR3 has 16 residues. Germline V gene data show CDR1 as SGHTA and CDR2 as FQGTGA. Between the trimmed V and J ends, which lost 2 bases and 4 bases, there was a span of 17 bases. CDR3 in DNA: TGTGCCAGCAGCTTAGGGTCCGGGGGACCTGCAGAGACCCAGTACTTC. This translates into CASSLGSGGPAETQYF.

The rearrangement links TRBV11-2 to TRBJ1-4, with D perhaps matching TRBD1 (5 bases). The CDR3 contains 13 residues. V shed 5 bases and J shed 8 bases, with 12 bases lying between them. Germline V gene sequence: CDR1 SGHAT, CDR2 FQNNGV. The CDR3 loop is CASSPMRGEKLFF. The CDR3 nucleotides are TGTGCCAGCAGCCCGATGCGGGGGGAAAAACTGTTTTTT.

The chain combines TRBV19 with TRBJ2-5; unclear D gene. CDR1 is LNHDA and CDR2 is SQIVND in the germline V gene (reference sequence). The CDR3 consists of 15 residues. V shed 3 bases and J shed 4 bases, with 15 bases lying between them. The CDR3 region is CASSITPAAGETQYF. In DNA, the CDR3 is TGTGCCAGTAGTATCACTCCGGCTGCAGGAGAGACCCAGTACTTC.

This clone was seen only a few times. The rearrangement uses TRBV27 and TRBJ1-1, with D possibly TRBD1 on 6 matching bases. Germline values: CDR1 MNHEY, CDR2 SMNVEV (reference sequence). Trimming shortened V by 2 bases and J by 6 bases, and 10 bases separated the two germline ends. This CDR3 contains 13 residues. The CDR3 loop reads CASSLQGRAEAFF. The CDR3 coding sequence is TGTGCCAGCAGTTTACAGGGGAGGGCTGAAGCTTTCTTT.

This clone was detected a few times. V gene TRBV10-2 combines with J gene TRBJ2-1, with 7 bases that match TRBD1. The length of the CDR3 is 15 residues. The ends lost 4 bases at V and 4 bases at J; junction bases unmatched: 7. Germline V gene lookup returns CDR1 WSHSY and CDR2 SAAADI. CDR3 sequence: CASSVTQGSYNEQFF. In DNA form, the CDR3 reads TGCGCCAGCAGTGTGACACAGGGGTCGTACAATGAGCAGTTCTTC.

The chain joins TRBV10-3 to TRBJ1-4; perhaps TRBD1 as D (5 bases). The CDR3 is 15 amino acids. V was pared by 2 bases and J by 7 bases, with 14 bases between. The germline V gene encodes CDR1 ENHRY and CDR2 SYGVKD. The CDR3 protein is CAISEVRGMSEKLFF. CDR3 sequence (DNA): TGTGCCATCAGTGAGGTTCGGGGGATGAGTGAAAAACTGTTTTTT.

The chain employs TRBV7-2 and TRBJ2-1; D gene unclear. This CDR3 has 15 residues. Germline V gives CDR1 SGHTA, CDR2 FQGNSA. The germline V and J ends were trimmed by 1 base and 2 bases, with 9 bases remaining between them. The CDR3 region is CASSLGWAAYNEQFF. The CDR3 DNA reads as TGTGCCAGCAGCTTAGGGTGGGCCGCCTACAATGAGCAGTTCTTC.

The rearrangement links TRBV3-1 (or the pseudogene TRBV3-2) to TRBJ2-7, with D possibly TRBD2 on 5 matching bases. The CDR3 totals 15 residues. The V and J ends lost 3 bases and 2 bases respectively, with 14 bases between them. Germline V gene lookup returns CDR1 LGHDT and CDR2 YNNKEL (reference sequence). The CDR3, as DNA: TGTGCCAGCAGCCAGGAACCCGGGGAAGCCTACGAGCAGTACTTC. Protein sequence: CASSQEPGEAYEQYF.

The chain links TRBV28 to TRBJ1-5; maybe TRBD1 (5 bases). This CDR3 has 15 amino acids. CDR1 is MDHEN and CDR2 is SYDVKM in the germline V gene. Trimming removed 7 bases at V and 0 bases at J, with 13 bases between. CDR3 region: CASTTDRSSNQPQHF. The CDR3 bases are TGTGCCAGCACCACCGACAGATCTAGCAATCAGCCCCAGCATTTT.

The chain recombines TRBV9 with TRBJ2-7, with TRBD1 matching over 12 bases. V dropped 2 bases and J dropped 5; count of bases not matched to a gene: 5. The CDR3 is 15 amino acids. Looked up from germline, CDR1 is SGDLS and CDR2 is YYNGEE. For the CDR3, the DNA is TGTGCCAGCAGCGTGGGACAGGGGGCGCGACACGAGCAGTACTTC. This sequence encodes CASSVGQGARHEQYF.

Only a few counts were recorded for this clone. J is TRBJ1-2 and V is TRBV9, with D possibly TRBD1 on 6 matching bases. This CDR3 spans 14 amino acids. The V end lost 0 bases, the J end lost 0 bases, and 6 bases lay between the germline ends. Germline values: CDR1 SGDLS, CDR2 YYNGEE. For the CDR3, the DNA is TGTGCCAGCAGCGTAGGGACAGCTAACTATGGCTACACCTTC. It translates to CASSVGTANYGYTF.

The chain joins TRBV5-1 to TRBJ1-6, with 8 bases aligning to TRBD1. The ends lost 4 bases at V and 5 bases at J; junction bases unmatched: 8. The CDR3 spans 16 residues. CDR1 is SGHRS, CDR2 YFSETQ, per germline. The DNA of the CDR3 is TGCGCCAGCAGCCAGGCGGGACAGGCAAATAATTCACCCCTCCACTTT. Translating it yields CASSQAGQANNSPLHF.

The chain is built from TRBV12-3 or TRBV12-4 and TRBJ1-2; D not certain. The length of the CDR3 is 13 residues. Between the trimmed V and J ends, which lost 8 bases and 6 bases, there was a span of 16 bases. The CDR3 loop reads CASGREGFNGYTF. CDR3 in DNA: TGTGCCAGCGGCCGTGAGGGCTTCAATGGCTACACCTTC.

The chain recombines TRBV3-1 (or the pseudogene TRBV3-2) with TRBJ1-5, with TRBD1 identical over 8 bases. Per the germline V gene, CDR1 is LGHDT and CDR2 is YNNKEL (reference sequence). The junction had 8 bases not matched to a gene; V was cut back by 2 bases and J by 5 bases. This CDR3 spans 16 amino acids. In nucleotides, the CDR3 is TGTGCCAGCAGCCAATCGCGACAGGGGCCGTATCAGCCCCAGCATTTT. Its protein product is CASSQSRQGPYQPQHF.

The rearrangement links TRBV5-1 to TRBJ1-1, with a weak D call TRBD1 (5 bases). The V and J ends lost 5 bases and 1 base respectively, with 9 bases between them. CDR3 size: 13 residues. CDR1 and CDR2 (germline): SGHRS, YFSETQ. The CDR3 coding sequence is TGCGCCAGCAGGGGGCAACAGAACACTGAAGCTTTCTTT. Translation: CASRGQQNTEAFF.

The chain links TRBV12-5 to TRBJ1-1; D may be TRBD1 (5 bases). V lost 7 bases and J lost 8, with 14 bases in between. In germline, CDR1 is LGHNT, CDR2 FRNRAP. The CDR3 runs 12 residues. This chain's CDR3 is CASAARGDEAFF. Here the CDR3 DNA reads TGTGCTAGTGCCGCTCGGGGGGACGAAGCTTTCTTT.

The chain uses TRBV5-6 and TRBJ1-1; D possibly corresponds to TRBD1 (6 bases). Germline CDR1 reads SGHDT; CDR2 reads YYEEEE. V lost 3 bases and J lost 3, with 12 bases in between. The CDR3 runs 14 residues. The CDR3 DNA is TGTGCCAGCAGCTCCGGACAGATCTACACTGAAGCTTTCTTT. The encoded protein is CASSSGQIYTEAFF.

The V gene is TRBV19, the J gene TRBJ1-2, with 12 bases lining up with TRBD1. V was clipped by 7 bases and J by 6 bases; unmatched bases: 15. In germline, CDR1 is LNHDA, CDR2 SQIVND (reference sequence). The CDR3 loop spans 17 amino acids. CDR3 region: CASKENTRGQGANGYTF. The CDR3 coding sequence is TGTGCCAGTAAGGAGAACACTAGGGGACAGGGGGCTAATGGCTACACCTTC.

The chain recombines TRBV5-5 with TRBJ2-4; 7 bases map to TRBD1. J lost 7 bases, V lost 4 bases, and 8 bases had no gene match. Germline V CDR1 and CDR2: SGHKS, YYEKEE (reference sequence). The CDR3 has 14 amino acids. This CDR3 is CASSLDRVVNIQYF. The CDR3, as DNA: TGTGCCAGCAGCCTCGACAGGGTCGTTAACATTCAGTACTTC.

The V gene is TRBV3-1 (or the pseudogene TRBV3-2), the J gene TRBJ1-1, with D uncertain. This CDR3 is built from 16 residues. Trimming removed 2 bases at V and 1 base at J, with 14 bases between. Germline assignment: CDR1 LGHDT and CDR2 YNNKEL (reference sequence). Written as DNA, the CDR3 is TGTGCCAGCAGCCAACCCCGTGGGTACAGGAACACTGAAGCTTTCTTT. It codes for CASSQPRGYRNTEAFF.

V gene TRBV5-8 combines with J gene TRBJ1-4, with 9 positions matching TRBD1. The germline CDR1 and CDR2 sequences are SGHTS and YDEGEE. With 4 bases clipped from V and 0 bases from J, the junction kept 4 bases outside the gene matches. The CDR3 covers 16 residues. The CDR3 protein is CASSPRQGATNEKLFF. The CDR3 DNA sequence: TGTGCCAGCAGCCCCCGACAGGGGGCAACTAATGAAAAACTGTTTTTT.

The chain uses TRBV6-1 and TRBJ1-6, with TRBD1 as a possible D gene (6 bases). Germline V lookup: CDR1 MNHNS, CDR2 SASEGT. The CDR3 is 14 residues long. Trimming left V 1 base short and J 8 bases short, with 9 bases between. The DNA of the CDR3 is TGTGCCAGCAGTGAAGAAAGACAGGATTCACCCCTCCACTTT. Translated, it gives CASSEERQDSPLHF.

This chain uses TRBV2 with TRBJ1-2, with a possible D match to TRBD1 (6 bases). CDR1 and CDR2 (germline): SNHLY, FYNNEI. V dropped 5 bases and J dropped 13 bases, with 14 bases sitting between them. The CDR3 contains 11 residues. The CDR3 DNA sequence: TGTGCCAGCAGTTCTACAGGGATAGGCACCTTC. The encoded protein is CASSSTGIGTF.